The 16 T cell receptor beta chains given below trace back to one sample, sequenced in a study of cytomegalovirus exposure and HLA in healthy donors. PCR amplification relied on 60 Vbeta primers (plus 13 Jbeta primers). Sequenced by immunoSEQ multiplex PCR; TCRdb stores in-frame clones only, minus some. The table includes 130,000 to 150,000 clones, about 74% detected once. The sequencing input was PBMCs. The receptors were sampled from a woman aged 40 to 49 in good health and CMV-seronegative.

With regard to this clone: The junction departs from the called germline gene at one end, perhaps through a read error. The gene calls are TRBV7-9 and TRBJ2-2, with 8 bases identical to TRBD1. Germline V gives CDR1 SEHNR, CDR2 FQNEAQ (reference sequence). The CDR3 spans 16 residues. The CDR3 nucleotides are TGTTCCAGCAGCTTGTTGGACAGGGAAATTACCGGGGAGCTGTTTTTT. Translation gives CSSSLLDREITGELFF.

Concerning this clone: In the same sample, other DNA sequences code for this CDR3. This chain connects TRBV4-1 to TRBJ2-3; D is perhaps TRBD2 (6 bases). V was pared by 4 bases and J by 0 bases, with 8 bases between. CDR1 is MGHRA and CDR2 is YSYEKL in the germline V gene. CDR3 length equals 14 residues. CDR3 in amino acids: CASSLSGSTDTQYF. The CDR3 region has the DNA TGCGCCAGCAGCCTCAGCGGGAGCACAGATACGCAGTATTTT.

This clone was recorded only once. The chain employs TRBV5-4 and TRBJ1-6; D unclear. This CDR3 is 16 amino acids long. CDR1 and CDR2 (germline): SGHNT, YYREEE (reference sequence). V shed 2 bases and J shed 0 bases, with 9 bases lying between them. The CDR3 region has the DNA TGTGCCAGCAGCTTAGACGGGAGCTCCTATAATTCACCCCTCCACTTT. Its protein is CASSLDGSSYNSPLHF.

This clone was seen a few times. This chain joins TRBV10-2 and TRBJ2-7; 7 nucleotides line up with TRBD1. Germline assignment: CDR1 WSHSY and CDR2 SAAADI. The CDR3 spans 14 residues. The V segment lost 7 bases and the J segment 3 bases; nucleotides outside the gene matches: 9. This chain's CDR3 is CASTPQGQNYEQYF. In DNA, the CDR3 is TGCGCCAGCACGCCCCAGGGACAGAACTACGAGCAGTACTTC.

This chain joins TRBV5-1 and TRBJ1-2; D uncertain. The CDR3 is made up of 15 amino acids. The V end was cut by 0 bases, the J end by 2 bases, with 11 bases between. Germline CDR1 and CDR2: SGHRS and YFSETQ. The CDR3 sequence: CASSLVGGGNYGYTF. CDR3 in DNA: TGCGCCAGCAGCTTGGTCGGAGGAGGAAACTATGGCTACACCTTC.

The rearrangement links TRBV18 to TRBJ2-7; 9 bases agree with TRBD1. From germline, CDR1 is KGHSH and CDR2 LQKENI. V gave up 3 bases and J gave up 6 bases; unmatched junction bases: 9. The CDR3 has 15 amino acids. The CDR3 region is CASSPTTGGKGEQYF. For the CDR3, the DNA is TGTGCCAGCTCACCGACGACAGGGGGAAAGGGCGAGCAGTACTTC.

The J gene is TRBJ1-2, the V gene TRBV4-2; D is perhaps TRBD1 (5 bases). The V end lost 3 bases, the J end lost 7 bases, and 18 bases lay between the germline ends. The germline gives CDR1 LGHNA, CDR2 YNFKEQ. The CDR3 runs 15 residues. CDR3 in DNA: TGTGCCAGCAGCCATCCGCAGCAGGGTATGGGTGGCTACACCTTC. As protein: CASSHPQQGMGGYTF.

There are a few counts of this clone. The rearrangement joins TRBV29-1 to TRBJ2-5; TRBD1 matches at 7 bases. J lost 2 bases, V lost 3 bases, and 0 bases had no gene match. The germline CDR1 and CDR2 sequences are SQVTM and ANQGSEA. The CDR3 is made up of 12 amino acids. The CDR3 loop reads CSVETGQETQYF. The DNA for the CDR3 is TGCAGCGTTGAGACAGGGCAAGAGACCCAGTACTTC.

The chain is built from TRBV7-9 and TRBJ1-1; no reliable D call. This CDR3 region has 14 residues. Between the trimmed V and J ends, which lost 2 bases and 1 base, there was a span of 8 bases. Per the germline V gene, CDR1 is SEHNR and CDR2 is FQNEAQ (reference sequence). CDR3 DNA: TGTGCCAGCAGCTTATTCCGAGAGAACACTGAAGCTTTCTTT. Encoded protein: CASSLFRENTEAFF.

The rearrangement links TRBV11-2 to TRBJ2-1; perhaps TRBD1 as D (6 bases). V was trimmed by 6 bases and J by 4 bases, leaving 10 bases between them. The length of the CDR3 is 13 residues. Germline CDR1 SGHAT, CDR2 FQNNGV. The CDR3 reads CASSPTGYNEQFF. The DNA of the CDR3 is TGTGCCAGCAGTCCAACAGGGTACAATGAGCAGTTCTTC. The complete variable domain, with remaining parts taken from reference TRBV11-2 and TRBJ2-1, reads EAGVAQSPRYKIIEKRQSVAFWCNPISGHATLYWYQQILGQGPKLLIQFQNNGVVDDSQLPKDRFSAERLKGVDSTLKIQPAKLEDSAVYLCASSPTGYNEQFFGPGTRLTVL.

This clone was recorded a few times. The chain combines TRBV7-9 with TRBJ1-1, with TRBD1 matching 9 bases. The length of the CDR3 is 14 residues. CDR1 is SEHNR, CDR2 FQNEAQ, per germline (reference sequence). Unmatched junction bases numbered 4, after V lost 5 bases and J lost 3 bases. The CDR3, as DNA: TGTGCCAGCAGCGCTGACAGGGGGTACACTGAAGCTTTCTTT. Its translation: CASSADRGYTEAFF.

This chain links TRBV15 with TRBJ1-5; 7 bases are shared with TRBD1. This CDR3 contains 14 residues. V shed 5 bases, J shed 5 bases, and the junction held 6 bases outside the gene matches. Germline V CDR1 and CDR2: LNHNV, YYDKDF (reference sequence). Written as DNA, the CDR3 is TGTGCCACCAGCCGCAGTCAGGGGGATCAGCCCCAGCATTTT. The encoded protein is CATSRSQGDQPQHF.

The gene calls are TRBV6-1 and TRBJ1-2, with unresolved D. Between the trimmed V and J ends, which lost 4 bases and 0 bases, there was a span of 9 bases. The CDR3 length is 14 residues. CDR1 is MNHNS and CDR2 is SASEGT in the germline V gene. CDR3 region: CASSAAGTNYGYTF. The CDR3 DNA sequence: TGTGCCAGCAGTGCCGCCGGGACTAACTATGGCTACACCTTC.

The gene calls are TRBV7-7 and TRBJ2-1; D is perhaps TRBD1 (5 bases). The germline CDR1 and CDR2 sequences are SSHAT and FNYEAQ (reference sequence). There are 17 residues in the CDR3. Trimming took off 5 bases at V and 7 bases at J, with 24 bases between the two ends. CDR3 sequence (DNA): TGTGCCAGCAGCCCCGACAGCCCCGGGTTTTTGTGGAATGAGCAGTTCTTC. Protein: CASSPDSPGFLWNEQFF.

The chain employs TRBV18 and TRBJ1-4; TRBD1 might be the D (6 bases). Germline-derived CDR1 and CDR2 are KGHSH and LQKENI. The CDR3 consists of 18 residues. Trimming left V 3 bases short and J 14 bases short, with 31 bases between. The DNA for the CDR3 is TGTGCCAGCTCACCGATGAGTGGGGGCATAGTATCTCAGGTCGGGCTGTTTTTT. It translates to CASSPMSGGIVSQVGLFF.

This clone was observed a few times. V and J are TRBV14 and TRBJ2-1; the D gene is possibly TRBD2 (5 bases). V was clipped by 5 bases and J by 2 bases, with 13 bases between them. Per germline, CDR1 SGHDN and CDR2 FVKESK. The length of the CDR3 is 15 residues. The CDR3 is CASSEDSSAYNEQFF. As DNA, the CDR3 is TGTGCCAGCAGCGAGGACTCGAGTGCCTACAATGAGCAGTTCTTC.